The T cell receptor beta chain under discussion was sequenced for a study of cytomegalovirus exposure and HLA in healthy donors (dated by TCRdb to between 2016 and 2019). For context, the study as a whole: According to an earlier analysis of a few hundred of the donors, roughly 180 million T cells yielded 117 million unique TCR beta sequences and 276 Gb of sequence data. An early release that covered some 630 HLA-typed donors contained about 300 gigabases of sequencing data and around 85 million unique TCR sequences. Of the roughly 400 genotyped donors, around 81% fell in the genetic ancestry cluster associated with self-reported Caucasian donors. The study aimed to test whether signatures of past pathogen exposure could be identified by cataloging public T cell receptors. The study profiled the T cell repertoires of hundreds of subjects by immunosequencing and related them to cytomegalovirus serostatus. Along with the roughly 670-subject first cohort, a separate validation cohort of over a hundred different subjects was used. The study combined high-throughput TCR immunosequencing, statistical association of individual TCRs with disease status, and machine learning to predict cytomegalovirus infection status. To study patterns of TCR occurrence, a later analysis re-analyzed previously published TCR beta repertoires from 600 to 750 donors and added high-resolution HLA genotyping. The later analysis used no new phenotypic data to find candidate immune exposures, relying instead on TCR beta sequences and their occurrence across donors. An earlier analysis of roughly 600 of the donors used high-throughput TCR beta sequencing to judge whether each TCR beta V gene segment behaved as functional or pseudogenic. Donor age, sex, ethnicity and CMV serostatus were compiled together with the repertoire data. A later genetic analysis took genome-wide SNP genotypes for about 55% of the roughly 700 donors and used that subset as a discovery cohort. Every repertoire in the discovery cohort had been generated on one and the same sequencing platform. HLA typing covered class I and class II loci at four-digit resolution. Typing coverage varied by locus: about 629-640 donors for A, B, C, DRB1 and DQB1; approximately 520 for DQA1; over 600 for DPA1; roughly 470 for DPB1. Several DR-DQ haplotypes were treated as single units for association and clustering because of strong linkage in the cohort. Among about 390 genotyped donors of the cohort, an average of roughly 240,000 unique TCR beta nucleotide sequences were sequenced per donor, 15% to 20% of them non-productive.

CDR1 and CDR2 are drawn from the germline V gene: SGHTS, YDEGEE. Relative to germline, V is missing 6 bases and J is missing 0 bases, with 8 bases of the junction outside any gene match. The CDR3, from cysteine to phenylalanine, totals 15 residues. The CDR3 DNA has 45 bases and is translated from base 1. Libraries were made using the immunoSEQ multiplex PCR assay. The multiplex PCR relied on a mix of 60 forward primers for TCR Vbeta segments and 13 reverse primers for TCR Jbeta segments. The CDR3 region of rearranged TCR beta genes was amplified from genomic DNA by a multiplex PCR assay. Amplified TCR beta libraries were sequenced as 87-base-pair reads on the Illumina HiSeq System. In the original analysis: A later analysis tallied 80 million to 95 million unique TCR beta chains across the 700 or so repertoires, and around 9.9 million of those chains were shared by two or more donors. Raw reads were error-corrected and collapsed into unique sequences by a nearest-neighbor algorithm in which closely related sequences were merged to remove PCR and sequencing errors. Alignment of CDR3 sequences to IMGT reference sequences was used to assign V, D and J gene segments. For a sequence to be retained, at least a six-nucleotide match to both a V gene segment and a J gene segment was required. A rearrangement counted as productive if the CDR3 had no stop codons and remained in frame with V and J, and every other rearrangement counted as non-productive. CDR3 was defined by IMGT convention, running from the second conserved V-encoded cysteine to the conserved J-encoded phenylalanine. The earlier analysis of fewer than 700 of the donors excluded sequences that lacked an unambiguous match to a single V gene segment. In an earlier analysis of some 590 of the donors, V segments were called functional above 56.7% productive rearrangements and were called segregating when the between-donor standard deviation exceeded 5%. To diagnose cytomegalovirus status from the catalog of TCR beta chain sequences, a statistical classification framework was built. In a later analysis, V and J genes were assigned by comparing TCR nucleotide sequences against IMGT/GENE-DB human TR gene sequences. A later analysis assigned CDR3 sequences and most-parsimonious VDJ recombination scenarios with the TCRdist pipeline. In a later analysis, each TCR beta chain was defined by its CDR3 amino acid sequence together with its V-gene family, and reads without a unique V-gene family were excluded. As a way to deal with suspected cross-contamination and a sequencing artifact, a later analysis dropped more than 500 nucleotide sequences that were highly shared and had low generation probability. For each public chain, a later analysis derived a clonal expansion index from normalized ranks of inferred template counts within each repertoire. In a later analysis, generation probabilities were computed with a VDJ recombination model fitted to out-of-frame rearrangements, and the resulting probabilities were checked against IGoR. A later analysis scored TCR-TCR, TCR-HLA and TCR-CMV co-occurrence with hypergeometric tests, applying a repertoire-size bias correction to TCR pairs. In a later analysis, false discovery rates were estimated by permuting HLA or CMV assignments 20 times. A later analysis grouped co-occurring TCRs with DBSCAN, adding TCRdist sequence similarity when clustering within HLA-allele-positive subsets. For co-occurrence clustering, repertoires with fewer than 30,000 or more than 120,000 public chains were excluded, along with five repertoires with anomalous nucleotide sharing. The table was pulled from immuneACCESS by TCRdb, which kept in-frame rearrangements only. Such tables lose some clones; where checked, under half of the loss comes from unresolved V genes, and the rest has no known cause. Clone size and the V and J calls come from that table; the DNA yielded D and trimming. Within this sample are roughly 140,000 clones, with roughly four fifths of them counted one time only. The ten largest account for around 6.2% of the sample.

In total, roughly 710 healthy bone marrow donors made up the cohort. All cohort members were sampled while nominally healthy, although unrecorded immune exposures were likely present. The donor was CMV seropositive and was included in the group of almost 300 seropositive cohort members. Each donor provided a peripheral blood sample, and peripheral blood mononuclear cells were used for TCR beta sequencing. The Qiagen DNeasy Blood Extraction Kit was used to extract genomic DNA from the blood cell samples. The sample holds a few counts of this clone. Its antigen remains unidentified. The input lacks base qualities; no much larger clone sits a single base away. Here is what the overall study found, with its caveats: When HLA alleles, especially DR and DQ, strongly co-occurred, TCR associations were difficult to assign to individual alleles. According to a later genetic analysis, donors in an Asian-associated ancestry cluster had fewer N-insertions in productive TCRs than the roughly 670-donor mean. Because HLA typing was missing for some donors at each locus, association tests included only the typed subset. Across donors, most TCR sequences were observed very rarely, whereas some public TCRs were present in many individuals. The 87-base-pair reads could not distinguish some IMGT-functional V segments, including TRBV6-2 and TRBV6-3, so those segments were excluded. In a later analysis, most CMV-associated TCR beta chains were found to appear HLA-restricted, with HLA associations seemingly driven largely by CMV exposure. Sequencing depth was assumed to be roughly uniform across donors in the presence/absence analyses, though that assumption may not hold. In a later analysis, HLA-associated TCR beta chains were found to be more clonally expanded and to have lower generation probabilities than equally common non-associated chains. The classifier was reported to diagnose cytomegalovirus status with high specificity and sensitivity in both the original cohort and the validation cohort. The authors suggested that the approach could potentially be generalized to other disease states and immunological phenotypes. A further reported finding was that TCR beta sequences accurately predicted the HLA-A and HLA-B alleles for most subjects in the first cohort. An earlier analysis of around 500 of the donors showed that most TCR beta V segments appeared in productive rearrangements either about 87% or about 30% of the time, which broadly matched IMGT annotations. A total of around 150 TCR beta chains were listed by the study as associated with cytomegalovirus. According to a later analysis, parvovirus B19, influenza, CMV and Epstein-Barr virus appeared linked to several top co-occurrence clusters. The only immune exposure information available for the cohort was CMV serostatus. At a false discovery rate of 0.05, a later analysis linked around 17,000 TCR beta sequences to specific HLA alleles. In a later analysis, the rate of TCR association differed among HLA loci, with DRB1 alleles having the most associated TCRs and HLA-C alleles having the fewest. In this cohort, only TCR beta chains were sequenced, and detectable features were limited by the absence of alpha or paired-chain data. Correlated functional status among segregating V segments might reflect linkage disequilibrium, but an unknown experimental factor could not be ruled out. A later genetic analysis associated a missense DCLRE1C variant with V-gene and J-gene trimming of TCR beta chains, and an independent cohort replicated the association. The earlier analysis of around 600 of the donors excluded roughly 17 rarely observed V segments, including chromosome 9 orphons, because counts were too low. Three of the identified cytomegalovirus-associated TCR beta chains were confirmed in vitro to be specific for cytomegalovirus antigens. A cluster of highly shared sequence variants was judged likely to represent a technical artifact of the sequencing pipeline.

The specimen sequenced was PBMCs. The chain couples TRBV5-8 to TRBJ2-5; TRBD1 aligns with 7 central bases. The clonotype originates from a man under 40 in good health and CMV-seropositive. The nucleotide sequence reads TGTGCCAGCACTAAAGGGACAGCCTACCAAGAGACCCAGTACTTC. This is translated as CASTKGTAYQETQYF. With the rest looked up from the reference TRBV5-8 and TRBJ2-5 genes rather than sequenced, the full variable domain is EAGVTQSPTHLIKTRGQQATLRCSPISGHTSVYWYQQALGLGLQFLLWYDEGEERNRGNFPPRFSGRQFPNYSSELNVNALELEDSALYLCASTKGTAYQETQYFGPGTRLLVL.